This T cell receptor (beta chain) was found in a study of shared clonotypes between healthy human individuals. Notes on the study in general: Clonotypes shared by all four sorted-subset donors had higher generation probabilities than non-shared clonotypes.

An assay was performed, and its level was deep. Produced via immunoSEQ multiplex PCR; TCRdb's table is partial and in-frame only. Among a few hundred thousand clones listed, 97% were seen once. A remark on this clone: The antigen is undetermined.

Germline lookup yields CDR1 MNHEY and CDR2 SMNVEV (reference sequence). Trimming at V came to 6 bases and at J to 0 bases, leaving 16 bases not matched to a gene. This CDR3 has 20 residues. The chain uses TRBV27 and TRBJ2-1; TRBD2 agrees at 11 bases. The receptor was isolated from a woman younger than 45 in good health. Sequencing input: naive CD4+ T cells sorted from blood. Subset: CD45RA+ positively selected. The CDR3 coding sequence is TGTGCCAGCAGAAGAGGTAGCGGGAGGGAACCATTAAACTCCTACAATGAGCAGTTCTTC. This sequence encodes CASRRGSGREPLNSYNEQFF.